This T cell receptor (beta chain) was documented in a study of control samples from healthy donors and cancer patients. V shed 3 bases and J shed 5 bases, with 16 bases lying between them. The CDR3 spans 16 residues. Germline V gene lookup returns CDR1 LNHDA and CDR2 SQIVND (reference sequence). This clone appeared a single time. Libraries were prepared by immunoSEQ multiplex PCR; TCRdb keeps only in-frame clonotypes and omits some of them. The sample comprises about 79,000 clones, under 95% of which are singletons, and 0.95% to 1.5% rests with the top ten. This clonotype was sampled from a woman in her thirties or forties with lung cancer. The chain has TRBV19 and TRBJ2-2; TRBD1 might be the D (8 bases). What was sequenced was PBMCs. CDR3 bases: TGTGCCAGTAGTATTCTGACAGGGGAGGGAACCGGGGAGCTGTTTTTT. Amino acids: CASSILTGEGTGELFF. The full variable domain, its missing parts supplied by reference TRBV19 and TRBJ2-2, is DGGITQSPKYLFRKEGQNVTLSCEQNLNHDAMYWYRQDPGQGLRLIYYSQIVNDFQKGDIAEGYSVSREKKESFPLTVTSAQKNPTAFYLCASSILTGEGTGELFFGEGSRLTVL.